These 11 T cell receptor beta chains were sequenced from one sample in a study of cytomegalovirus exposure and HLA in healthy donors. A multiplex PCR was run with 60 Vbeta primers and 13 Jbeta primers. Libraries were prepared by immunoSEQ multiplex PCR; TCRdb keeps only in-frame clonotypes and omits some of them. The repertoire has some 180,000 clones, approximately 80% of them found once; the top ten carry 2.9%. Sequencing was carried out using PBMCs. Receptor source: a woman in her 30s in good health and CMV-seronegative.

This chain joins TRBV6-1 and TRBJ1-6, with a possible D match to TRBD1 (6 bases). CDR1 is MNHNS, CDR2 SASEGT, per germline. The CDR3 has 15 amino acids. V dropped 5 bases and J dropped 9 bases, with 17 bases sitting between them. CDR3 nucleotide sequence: TGTGCCAGCAGTAGACAGGTCCCTATAAGTTCACCCCTCCACTTT. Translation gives CASSRQVPISSPLHF.

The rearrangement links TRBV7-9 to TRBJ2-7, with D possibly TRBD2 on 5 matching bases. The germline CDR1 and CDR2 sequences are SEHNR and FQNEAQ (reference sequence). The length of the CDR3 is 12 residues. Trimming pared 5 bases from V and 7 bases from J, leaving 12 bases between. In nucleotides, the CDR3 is TGTGCCAGCAGCCTGGGAGTGTTTGAGCAGTACTTC. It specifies CASSLGVFEQYF.

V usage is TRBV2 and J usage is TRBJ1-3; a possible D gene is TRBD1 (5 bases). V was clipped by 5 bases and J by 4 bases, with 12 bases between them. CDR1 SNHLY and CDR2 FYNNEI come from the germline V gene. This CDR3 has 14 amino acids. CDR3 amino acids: CASSTRVAGNTIYF. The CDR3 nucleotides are TGTGCCAGCAGTACCAGGGTAGCAGGAAACACCATATATTTT.

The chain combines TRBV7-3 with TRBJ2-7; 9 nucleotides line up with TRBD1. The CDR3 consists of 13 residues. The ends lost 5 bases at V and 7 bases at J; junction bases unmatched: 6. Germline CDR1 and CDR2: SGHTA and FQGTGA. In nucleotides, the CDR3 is TGTGCCAGCAGCGAGGACAGGGGTTGGGAGCAGTACTTC. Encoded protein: CASSEDRGWEQYF.

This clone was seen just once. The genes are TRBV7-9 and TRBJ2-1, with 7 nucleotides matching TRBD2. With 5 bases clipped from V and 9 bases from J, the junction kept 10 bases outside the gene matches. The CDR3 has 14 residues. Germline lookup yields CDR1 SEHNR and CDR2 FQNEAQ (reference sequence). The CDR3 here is CASSNARGVTEQFF. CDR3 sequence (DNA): TGTGCCAGCAGCAACGCACGGGGGGTAACTGAGCAGTTCTTC.

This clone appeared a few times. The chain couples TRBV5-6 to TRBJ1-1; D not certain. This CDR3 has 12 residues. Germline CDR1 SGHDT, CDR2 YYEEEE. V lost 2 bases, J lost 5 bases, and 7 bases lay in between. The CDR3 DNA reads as TGTGCCAGCAGCTTTTGGGAGACTGAAGCTTTCTTT. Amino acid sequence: CASSFWETEAFF.

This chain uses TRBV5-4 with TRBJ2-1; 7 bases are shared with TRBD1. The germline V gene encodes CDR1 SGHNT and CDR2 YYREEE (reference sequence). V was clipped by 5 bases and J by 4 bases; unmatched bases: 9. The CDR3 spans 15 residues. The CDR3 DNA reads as TGTGCCAGCAGTCGGACAGGCCGGGCTTACAATGAGCAGTTCTTC. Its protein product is CASSRTGRAYNEQFF.

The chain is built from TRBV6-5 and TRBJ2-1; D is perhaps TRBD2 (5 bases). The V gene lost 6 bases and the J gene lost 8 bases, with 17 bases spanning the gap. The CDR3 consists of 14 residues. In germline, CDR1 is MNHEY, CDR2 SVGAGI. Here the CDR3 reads CASRDSVWSHEQFF. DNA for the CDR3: TGTGCCAGCAGGGATAGCGTGTGGTCCCATGAGCAGTTCTTC.

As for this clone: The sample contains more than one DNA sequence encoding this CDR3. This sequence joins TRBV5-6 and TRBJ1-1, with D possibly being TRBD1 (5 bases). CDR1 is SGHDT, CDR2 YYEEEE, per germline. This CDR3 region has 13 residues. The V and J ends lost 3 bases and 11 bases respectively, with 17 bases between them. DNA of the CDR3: TGTGCCAGCAGCTCCTCGGGGGTATTCGCCGCTTTCTTT. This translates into CASSSSGVFAAFF.

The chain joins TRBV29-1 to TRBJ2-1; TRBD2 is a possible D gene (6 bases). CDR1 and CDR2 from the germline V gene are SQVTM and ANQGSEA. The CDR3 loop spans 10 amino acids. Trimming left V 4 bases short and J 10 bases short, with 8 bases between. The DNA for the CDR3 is TGCAGCGTTGGGGACTGGGAGCAGTTCTTC. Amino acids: CSVGDWEQFF.

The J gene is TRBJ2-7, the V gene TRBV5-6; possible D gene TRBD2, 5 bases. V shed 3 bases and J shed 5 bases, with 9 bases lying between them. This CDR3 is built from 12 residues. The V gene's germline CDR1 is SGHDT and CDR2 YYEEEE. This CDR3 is CASSSAGDEQYF. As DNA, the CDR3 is TGTGCCAGCAGCTCGGCGGGCGACGAGCAGTACTTC.